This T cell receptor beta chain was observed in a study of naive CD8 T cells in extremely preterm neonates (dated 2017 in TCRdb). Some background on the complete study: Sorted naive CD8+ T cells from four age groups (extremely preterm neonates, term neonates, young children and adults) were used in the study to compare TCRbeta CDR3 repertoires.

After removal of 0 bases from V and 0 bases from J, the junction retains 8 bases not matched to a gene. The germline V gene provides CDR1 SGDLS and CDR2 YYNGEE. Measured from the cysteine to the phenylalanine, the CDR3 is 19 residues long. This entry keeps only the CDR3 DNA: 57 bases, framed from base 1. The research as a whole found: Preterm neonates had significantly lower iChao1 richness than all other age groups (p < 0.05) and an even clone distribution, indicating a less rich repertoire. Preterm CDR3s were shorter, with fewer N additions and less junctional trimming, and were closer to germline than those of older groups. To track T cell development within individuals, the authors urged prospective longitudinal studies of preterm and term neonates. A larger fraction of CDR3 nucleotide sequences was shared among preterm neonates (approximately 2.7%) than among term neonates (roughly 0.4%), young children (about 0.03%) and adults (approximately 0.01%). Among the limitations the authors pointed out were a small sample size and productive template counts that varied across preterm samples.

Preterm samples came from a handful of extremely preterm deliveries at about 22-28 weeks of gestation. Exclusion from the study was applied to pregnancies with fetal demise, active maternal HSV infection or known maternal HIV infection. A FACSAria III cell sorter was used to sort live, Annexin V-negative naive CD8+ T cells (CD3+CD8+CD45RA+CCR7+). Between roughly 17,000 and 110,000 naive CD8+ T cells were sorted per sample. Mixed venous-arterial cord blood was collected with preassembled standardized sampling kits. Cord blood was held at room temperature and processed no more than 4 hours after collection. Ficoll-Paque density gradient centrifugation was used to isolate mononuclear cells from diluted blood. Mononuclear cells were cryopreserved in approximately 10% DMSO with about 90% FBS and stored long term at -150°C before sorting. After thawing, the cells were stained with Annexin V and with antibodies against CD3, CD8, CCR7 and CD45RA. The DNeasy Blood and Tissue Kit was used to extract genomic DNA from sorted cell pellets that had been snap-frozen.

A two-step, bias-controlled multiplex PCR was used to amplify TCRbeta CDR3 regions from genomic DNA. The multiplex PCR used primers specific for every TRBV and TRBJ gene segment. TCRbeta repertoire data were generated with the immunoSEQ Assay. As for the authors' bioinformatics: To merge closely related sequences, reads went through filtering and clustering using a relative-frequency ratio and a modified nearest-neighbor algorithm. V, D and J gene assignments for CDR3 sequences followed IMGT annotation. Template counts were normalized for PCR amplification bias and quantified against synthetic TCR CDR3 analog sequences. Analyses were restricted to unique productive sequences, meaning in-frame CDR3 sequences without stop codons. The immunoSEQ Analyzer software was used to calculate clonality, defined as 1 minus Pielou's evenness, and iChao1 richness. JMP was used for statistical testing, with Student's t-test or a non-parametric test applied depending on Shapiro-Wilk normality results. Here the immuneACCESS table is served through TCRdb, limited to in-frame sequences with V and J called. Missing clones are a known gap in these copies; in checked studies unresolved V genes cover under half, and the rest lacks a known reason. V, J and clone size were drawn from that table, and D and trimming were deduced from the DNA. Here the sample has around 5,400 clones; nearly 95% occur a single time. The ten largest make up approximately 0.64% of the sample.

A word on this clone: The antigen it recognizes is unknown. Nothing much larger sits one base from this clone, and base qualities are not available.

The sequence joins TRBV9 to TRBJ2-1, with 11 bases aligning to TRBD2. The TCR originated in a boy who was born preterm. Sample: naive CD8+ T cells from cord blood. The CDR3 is CASSVEGTSGRGSYNEQFF. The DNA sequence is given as TGTGCCAGCAGCGTAGAAGGAACTAGCGGGAGAGGCTCCTACAATGAGCAGTTCTTC.